The source of this T cell receptor (beta chain) is a study of long-term antiretroviral therapy in people with HIV. Across the whole study: The earliest samples came about a decade before the 2015 immediate-ART recommendation.

The assay used was immunoSEQ (version v3.0), run at survey level. Sequenced by immunoSEQ multiplex PCR; TCRdb stores in-frame clones only, minus some. The sample lists about 33,000 clones; about 83% were seen once. Every one of the participants with HIV received treatment in the United States. Before DNA extraction, roughly 1-11 million cryopreserved PBMC were held in the samples. Broader study findings: Clones that had undergone expansion before ART dominated the repertoire at all time points.

Germline V lookup: CDR1 LGHNT, CDR2 FRNRAP. The CDR3 is 15 amino acids. With V trimmed by 5 bases and J by 1 base, 7 bases remained unmatched. To note about this clone: Its antigen remains unknown.

The chain uses TRBV12-5 and TRBJ2-5, with 7 nucleotides matching TRBD1. The starting material was unsorted PBMCs, obtained 2 years after starting antiretroviral therapy. The TCR sequence derives from a woman aged 45 to 65 with HIV. Here the CDR3 DNA reads TGTGCTAGTGGTCCGGGACAGACCTTCCAAGAGACCCAGTACTTC. Amino acid sequence: CASGPGQTFQETQYF.